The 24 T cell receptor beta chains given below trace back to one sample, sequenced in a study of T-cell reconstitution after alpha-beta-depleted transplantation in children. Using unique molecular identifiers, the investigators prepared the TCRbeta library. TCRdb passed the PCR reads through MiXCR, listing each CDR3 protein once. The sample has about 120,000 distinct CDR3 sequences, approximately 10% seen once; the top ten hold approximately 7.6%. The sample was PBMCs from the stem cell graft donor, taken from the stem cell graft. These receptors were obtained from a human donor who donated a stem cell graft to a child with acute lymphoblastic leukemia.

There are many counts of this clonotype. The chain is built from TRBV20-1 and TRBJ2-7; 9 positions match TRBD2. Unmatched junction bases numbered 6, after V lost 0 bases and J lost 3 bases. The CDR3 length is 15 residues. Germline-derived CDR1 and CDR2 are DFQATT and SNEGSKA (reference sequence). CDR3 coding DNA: TGCAGTGCTAGAGAGGGGCTAGCGGGATTCTACGAGCAGTACTTC. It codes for CSAREGLAGFYEQYF.

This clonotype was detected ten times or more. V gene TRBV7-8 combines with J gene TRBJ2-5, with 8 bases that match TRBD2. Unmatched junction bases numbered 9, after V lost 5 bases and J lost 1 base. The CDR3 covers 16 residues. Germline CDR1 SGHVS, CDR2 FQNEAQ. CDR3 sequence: CASSLVVTSGQETQYF. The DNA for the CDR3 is TGTGCCAGCAGCCTAGTAGTAACTAGCGGCCAAGAGACCCAGTACTTC.

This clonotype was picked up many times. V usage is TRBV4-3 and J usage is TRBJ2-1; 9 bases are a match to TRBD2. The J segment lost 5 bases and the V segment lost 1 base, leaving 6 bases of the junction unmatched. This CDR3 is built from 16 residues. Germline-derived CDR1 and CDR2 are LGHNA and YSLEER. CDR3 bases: TGCGCCAGCAGCCAAGGAGGGACTAGCTACAACAATGAGCAGTTCTTC. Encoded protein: CASSQGGTSYNNEQFF.

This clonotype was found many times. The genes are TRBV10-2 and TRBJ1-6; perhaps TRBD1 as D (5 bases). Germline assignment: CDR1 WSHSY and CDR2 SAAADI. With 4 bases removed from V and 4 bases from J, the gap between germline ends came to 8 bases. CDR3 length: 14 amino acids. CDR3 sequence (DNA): TGCGCCAGCAGTGGAACAGGTTATAATTCACCCCTCCACTTT. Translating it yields CASSGTGYNSPLHF.

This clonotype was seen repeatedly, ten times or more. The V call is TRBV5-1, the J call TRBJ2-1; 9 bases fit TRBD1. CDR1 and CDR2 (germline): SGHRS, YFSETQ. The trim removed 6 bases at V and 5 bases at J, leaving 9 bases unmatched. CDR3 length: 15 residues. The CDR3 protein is CASKETGGRNNEQFF. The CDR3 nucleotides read TGCGCCAGCAAGGAAACAGGGGGCCGGAACAATGAGCAGTTCTTC.

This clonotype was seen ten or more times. This chain's CDR3 is CASSRQSIQETQYF. In DNA, the CDR3 is TGTGCCAGCAGCCGACAGTCCATCCAAGAGACCCAGTACTTC. The chain links TRBV7-2 to TRBJ2-5; D is possibly TRBD1 (5 bases). The CDR3 length is 14 residues. The germline V and J ends were trimmed by 5 bases and 1 base, with 11 bases remaining between them. Germline CDR1 and CDR2: SGHTA and FQGNSA.

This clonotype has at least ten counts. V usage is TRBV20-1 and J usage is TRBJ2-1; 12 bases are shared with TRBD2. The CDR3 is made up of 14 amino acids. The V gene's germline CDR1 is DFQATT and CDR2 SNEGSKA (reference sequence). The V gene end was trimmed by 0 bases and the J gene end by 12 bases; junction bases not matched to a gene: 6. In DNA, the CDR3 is TGCAGTGCTAGAGATCCGACTAGCGGGAGTCGGCAGTTCTTC. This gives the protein CSARDPTSGSRQFF.

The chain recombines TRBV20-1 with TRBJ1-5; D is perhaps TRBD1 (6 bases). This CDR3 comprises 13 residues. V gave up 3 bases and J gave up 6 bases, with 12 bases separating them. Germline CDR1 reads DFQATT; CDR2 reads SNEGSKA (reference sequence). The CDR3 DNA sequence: TGCAGTGCTAGGGTACAGGGCCGTCAGCCCCAGCATTTT. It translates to CSARVQGRQPQHF.

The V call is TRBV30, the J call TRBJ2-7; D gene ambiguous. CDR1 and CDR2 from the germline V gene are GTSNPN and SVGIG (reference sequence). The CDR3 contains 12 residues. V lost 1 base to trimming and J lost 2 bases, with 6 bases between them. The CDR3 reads CAWSASPYEQYF. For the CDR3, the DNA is TGTGCCTGGAGTGCGTCACCCTACGAGCAGTACTTC.

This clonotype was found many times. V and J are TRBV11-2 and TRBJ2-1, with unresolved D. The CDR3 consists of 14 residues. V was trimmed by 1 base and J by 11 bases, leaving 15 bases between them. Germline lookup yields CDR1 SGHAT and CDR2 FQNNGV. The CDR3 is CASSLAGGLVQQFF. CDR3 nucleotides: TGTGCCAGCAGCTTAGCCGGCGGTTTAGTCCAGCAGTTCTTC.

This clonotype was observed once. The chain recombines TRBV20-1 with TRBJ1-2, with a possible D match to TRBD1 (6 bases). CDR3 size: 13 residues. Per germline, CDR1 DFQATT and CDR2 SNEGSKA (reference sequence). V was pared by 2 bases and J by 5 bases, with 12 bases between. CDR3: CSARLRDIYGYTF. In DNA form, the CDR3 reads TGCAGTGCTAGACTAAGGGACATTTATGGCTACACCTTC.

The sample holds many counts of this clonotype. CDR3 sequence: CSARDPGLAGGNEQFF. CDR3 bases: TGCAGTGCTAGGGATCCAGGACTAGCGGGAGGTAATGAGCAGTTCTTC. The chain employs TRBV20-1 and TRBJ2-1, with 14 bases lining up with TRBD2. V shed 3 bases, J shed 7 bases, and the junction held 8 bases outside the gene matches. Germline lookup yields CDR1 DFQATT and CDR2 SNEGSKA (reference sequence). CDR3 size: 16 residues.

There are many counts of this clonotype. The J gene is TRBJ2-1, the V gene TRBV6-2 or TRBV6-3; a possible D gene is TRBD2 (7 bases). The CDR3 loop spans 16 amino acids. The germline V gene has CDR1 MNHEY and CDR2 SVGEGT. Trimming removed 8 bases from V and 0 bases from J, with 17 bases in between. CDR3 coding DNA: TGTGCCAGCGGGAGGGGAGGACAGAGCTCCTACAATGAGCAGTTCTTC. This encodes CASGRGGQSSYNEQFF.

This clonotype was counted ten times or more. The CDR3 spells CASSLETGGSYEQYF. Here the CDR3 DNA reads TGTGCCAGCAGTTTAGAGACAGGGGGGAGCTACGAGCAGTACTTC. The rearrangement uses TRBV12-3 or TRBV12-4 and TRBJ2-7; 9 bases match TRBD1. V dropped 1 base and J dropped 3; count of bases not matched to a gene: 4. The CDR3 covers 15 residues.

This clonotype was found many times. The chain's CDR3 is CSAAGDSYEQYF. CDR3 coding DNA: TGCAGTGCCGCCGGGGACTCCTACGAGCAGTACTTC. This chain connects TRBV20-1 to TRBJ2-7; D might be TRBD2 (5 bases). Germline-derived CDR1 and CDR2 are DFQATT and SNEGSKA (reference sequence). The CDR3 spans 12 residues. The V end was cut by 6 bases, the J end by 0 bases, with 9 bases between.

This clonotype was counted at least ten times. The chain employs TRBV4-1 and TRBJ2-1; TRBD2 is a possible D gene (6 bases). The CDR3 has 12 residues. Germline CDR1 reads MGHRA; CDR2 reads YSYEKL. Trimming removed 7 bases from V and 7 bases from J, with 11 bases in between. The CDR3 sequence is CASTSAGNEQFF. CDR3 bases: TGCGCCAGCACATCTGCGGGGAATGAGCAGTTCTTC.

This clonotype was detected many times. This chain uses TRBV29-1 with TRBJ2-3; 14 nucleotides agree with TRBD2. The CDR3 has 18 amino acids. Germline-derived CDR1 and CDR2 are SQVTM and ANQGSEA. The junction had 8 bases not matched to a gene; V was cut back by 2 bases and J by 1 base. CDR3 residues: CSVEPRLAGGPRTDTQYF. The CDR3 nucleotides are TGCAGCGTTGAACCCCGACTAGCGGGGGGGCCACGCACAGATACGCAGTATTTT.

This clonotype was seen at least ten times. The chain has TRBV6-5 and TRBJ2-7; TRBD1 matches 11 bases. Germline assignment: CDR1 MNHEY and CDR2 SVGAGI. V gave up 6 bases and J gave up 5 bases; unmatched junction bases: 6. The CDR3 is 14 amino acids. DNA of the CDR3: TGTGCCAGCAGCCGAGGACAGGGGGCGAACGAGCAGTACTTC. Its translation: CASSRGQGANEQYF.

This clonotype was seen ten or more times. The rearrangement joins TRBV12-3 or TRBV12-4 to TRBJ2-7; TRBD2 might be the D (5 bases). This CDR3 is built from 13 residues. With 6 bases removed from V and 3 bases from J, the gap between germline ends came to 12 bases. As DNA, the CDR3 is TGTGCCAGCAGCGATATAGCGCACTACGAGCAGTACTTC. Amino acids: CASSDIAHYEQYF.

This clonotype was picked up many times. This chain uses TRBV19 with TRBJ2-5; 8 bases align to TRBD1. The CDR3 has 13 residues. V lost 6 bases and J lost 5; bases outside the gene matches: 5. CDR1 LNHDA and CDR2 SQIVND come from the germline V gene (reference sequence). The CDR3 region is CASRRTGQETQYF. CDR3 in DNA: TGTGCCAGTAGGCGGACAGGGCAGGAGACCCAGTACTTC.

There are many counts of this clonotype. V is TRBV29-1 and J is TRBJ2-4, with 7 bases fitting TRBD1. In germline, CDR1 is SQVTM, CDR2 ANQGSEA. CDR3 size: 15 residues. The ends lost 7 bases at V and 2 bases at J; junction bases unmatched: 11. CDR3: CSALTGFVSKNIQYF. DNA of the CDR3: TGCAGCGCCCTGACAGGGTTCGTTTCCAAAAACATTCAGTACTTC.

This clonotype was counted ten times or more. CDR3 sequence (DNA): TGTGCCATCGGGGACAGATCCTACAATGAGCAGTTCTTC. It is translated as CAIGDRSYNEQFF. The chain joins TRBV10-3 to TRBJ2-1; TRBD1 aligns across 7 bases. Germline V lookup: CDR1 ENHRY, CDR2 SYGVKD. Trimming at V came to 8 bases and at J to 1 base, leaving 2 bases not matched to a gene. The CDR3 loop spans 13 amino acids.

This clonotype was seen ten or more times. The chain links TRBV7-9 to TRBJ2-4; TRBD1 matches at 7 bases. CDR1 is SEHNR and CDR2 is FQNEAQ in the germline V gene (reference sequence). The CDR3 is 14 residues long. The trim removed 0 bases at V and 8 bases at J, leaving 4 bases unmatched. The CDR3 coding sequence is TGTGCCAGCAGCTTAGCGGAAGGGGGCGACATTCAGTACTTC. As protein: CASSLAEGGDIQYF.

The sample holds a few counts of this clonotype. In DNA, the CDR3 is TGTGCCACCAGTGATAGAGGATTTAACAGGGGCCGTCTCGAGTTGGAGACCCAGTACTTC. It specifies CATSDRGFNRGRLELETQYF. V gene TRBV24-1 combines with J gene TRBJ2-5, with 7 nucleotides matching TRBD1. The J segment lost 5 bases and the V segment lost 3 bases, leaving 23 bases of the junction unmatched. The CDR3 spans 20 residues. Germline V gene lookup returns CDR1 KGHDR and CDR2 SFDVKD.